The present TCR beta chain was sequenced within a study of blood T cell repertoires in COVID-19. Whole-study context: Whether acute or convalescent, the COVID-19 samples came from the United States, Italy and Spain. T cells, B-cell-depleted T cells, or PBMCs provided the cDNA or gDNA that served as material.

Original analysis: How many nucleated cells were present was estimated from reference gene primer amplification. Data came from immunoSEQ multiplex PCR; TCRdb stores just in-frame clones and leaves some out. The DNA gave D and trimming, while V, J and clone size come from that table. The repertoire holds under 300,000 clones, with about 86% as singletons. Trimming pared 5 bases from V and 4 bases from J, leaving 9 bases between. This CDR3 has 13 amino acids. Germline values: CDR1 SNHLY, CDR2 FYNNEI. Sequences were obtained from peripheral blood. This clonotype was obtained from a woman aged 65 to 85 with COVID-19, enrolled during active disease. V and J are TRBV2 and TRBJ1-5; no clear D. In DNA, the CDR3 is TGTGCCAGCAGTTCGAGCCGTAATCAGCCCCAGCATTTT. Translation: CASSSSRNQPQHF. The full variable domain, completed using reference TRBV2 and TRBJ1-5, is EPEVTQTPSHQVTQMGQEVILRCVPISNHLYFYWYRQILGQKVEFLVSFYNNEISEKSEIFDDQFSVERPDGSNFTLKIRSTKLEDSAMYFCASSSSRNQPQHFGDGTRLSIL.